This TCR beta chain emerged from a study of blood T cell repertoires in COVID-19. As for the study in general: The samples span acute and convalescent COVID-19 from the United States, Italy and Spain. T cells, B-cell-depleted T cells, or PBMCs provided the cDNA or gDNA that served as material.

The V gene lost 5 bases and the J gene lost 0 bases, with 7 bases spanning the gap. The CDR3 contains 13 residues. Per the germline V gene, CDR1 is SNHLY and CDR2 is FYNNEI. The protocol was immunoSEQ multiplex PCR, while the TCRdb copy is restricted to in-frame clones and leaves out a portion. The sample shows some 76,000 clones, about 81% of them seen only once. This TCR came from a human donor in a cohort sampled during active COVID-19. Sequenced material: peripheral blood. The J gene is TRBJ2-5, the V gene TRBV2, with D possibly TRBD1 on 5 matching bases. The DNA of the CDR3 is TGTGCCAGCAGTTCGACAGACCAAGAGACCCAGTACTTC. Translating gives CASSSTDQETQYF.